This TCR beta chain was found in a study of Graves' ophthalmopathy and Graves' hyperthyroidism. Notes on the study in general: The 13-signature model separated ophthalmopathy from stable hyperthyroidism at over 85% sensitivity and around 77% specificity.

Among the exclusions were patients with other autoimmune diseases, uncontrolled infections, pregnancy or lactation. Thyroid ultrasound, orbital computed tomography, TRAb, serum thyroxine and clinical symptoms formed the basis of diagnosis. TCR beta CDR3 regions were amplified from RNA transcripts. The first round was an RT-PCR with HTBI primers, and the second round was a multiplex PCR. TCRdb independently ran MiXCR on the multiplex PCR reads; one entry per CDR3 protein. The sample contains roughly 1.1 million distinct CDR3 sequences, less than 45% of which appear only once. A note on this clonotype: Its cognate antigen is unknown.

V was clipped by 6 bases and J by 8 bases; unmatched bases: 8. CDR1 is SQVTM, CDR2 ANQGSEA, per germline. There are 13 residues in the CDR3. The receptor was derived from an adult man with Graves' hyperthyroidism. The specimen was peripheral blood or thyroid tissue (not recorded which). This sequence joins TRBV29-1 and TRBJ1-1, with 11 bases lining up with TRBD1. The CDR3 sequence is CSVDAGQGGEAFF. The CDR3 coding sequence is TGCAGCGTGGATGCGGGACAGGGGGGAGAAGCTTTCTTT.